This is a list of T cell receptor beta chains from one sample in a study of blood T cell repertoires in COVID-19. Only in-frame clones appear in the TCRdb table, and some are missing; sequencing was by immunoSEQ multiplex PCR. This sample yields around 89,000 clones, of which roughly 78% are seen a single time; around an eighth belongs to the top ten. The sequenced sample consisted of peripheral blood. Source of these receptors: a woman older than 75 with acute or convalescent COVID-19. Each CDR3 is given with its conserved first and last residue. D genes are given only for firm matches. Size is omitted from some rows. Given values are once, few, many or a class for expanded clones.

DNA	CDR3	D	V	size	J
TGTGCCAGCAGTTACTCCCAGGGAAAGCAGTTCTTC	CASSYSQGKQFF	-	TRBV6-5	-	TRBJ2-1
TGTGCCACCGCGGGGACTGAAGCTTTCTTT	CATAGTEAFF	-	TRBV18	-	TRBJ1-1
TGCGCCAGCAGCCCTGGACAGGGATCCTATGGCTACACCTTC	CASSPGQGSYGYTF	TRBD1	TRBV5-1	-	TRBJ1-2
TGTGCCAGCAGCTTTGTTGGTGACAGGGCCTACGAGCAGTACTTC	CASSFVGDRAYEQYF	TRBD1	TRBV5-4	-	TRBJ2-7
TGCGCCAGCAGCCCGGGACAGGGGCGAACAGATACGCAGTATTTT	CASSPGQGRTDTQYF	TRBD1	TRBV5-1	-	TRBJ2-3
TGTGCCAGCAGTTCTGGCTGGAACACTGAAGCTTTCTTT	CASSSGWNTEAFF	-	TRBV28	-	TRBJ1-1
TGTGCCTGGAGTGACGGACAGGGGGCCGATTCACCCCTCCACTTT	CAWSDGQGADSPLHF	TRBD1	TRBV30	few	TRBJ1-6
TGTGCCAGCAGCAACCTTGGGGCGGGGAAGGTAGAGACCCAGTACTTC	CASSNLGAGKVETQYF	-	TRBV28	-	TRBJ2-5
TGTGCCAGCTCAACGGACAGGAACACTGAAGCTTTCTTT	CASSTDRNTEAFF	-	TRBV18	-	TRBJ1-1
TGTGCCAGCAGCGCCGGGACAGGGAGCTCACCCCTCCACTTT	CASSAGTGSSPLHF	TRBD1	TRBV9	-	TRBJ1-6
TGTGCCATCTTACAGGGTCCCAACACTGAAGCTTTCTTT	CAILQGPNTEAFF	-	TRBV2	-	TRBJ1-1
TGTGCCAGCAGTTCCAGGGCCGAAGTCACTGTAGCTTTCTTT	CASSSRAEVTVAFF	-	TRBV6-5	-	TRBJ1-1
TGTGCCAGCTCACCAGCGGGGAATGAATCACCCCTCCACTTT	CASSPAGNESPLHF	-	TRBV18	few	TRBJ1-6
TGTGCCAGCAACAGGGCCTACAATGAGCAGTTCTTC	CASNRAYNEQFF	-	TRBV6-6	-	TRBJ2-1
TGTGCCACCGCGGACAGGGCTCACACCGGGGAGCTGTTTTTT	CATADRAHTGELFF	TRBD1	TRBV19	few	TRBJ2-2
TGTGCCAGCTCACCAACAGGGGGCGATGGCTACACCTTC	CASSPTGGDGYTF	TRBD1	TRBV18	-	TRBJ1-2
TGCGCCAGCAGCTTTCGGCGGGGGGGTAATGAGCAGTTCTTC	CASSFRRGGNEQFF	TRBD2	TRBV5-1	-	TRBJ2-1
TGCGCCACCACAGGGGGCTGGGGCAATGAGCAGTTCTTC	CATTGGWGNEQFF	TRBD1	TRBV5-1	-	TRBJ2-1
TGTGCCAGCAGATCGGGACAGGGGGAGACCCAGTACTTC	CASRSGQGETQYF	TRBD1	TRBV2	-	TRBJ2-5
TGTGCCAGCAGCGGGCGTAGGGAGGGTGCCTACGAGCAGTACTTC	CASSGRREGAYEQYF	TRBD2	TRBV5-6	-	TRBJ2-7
TGTGCCAGCAGCCAGGTTAGCGGGGGGGCTTCAGATACGCAGTATTTT	CASSQVSGGASDTQYF	TRBD2	TRBV3-1/TRBV3-2	-	TRBJ2-3
TGTGCCAGCAGTTCTCCCCTCAGCGGGGGGGCGGGAGAGCAGTACTTC	CASSSPLSGGAGEQYF	TRBD2	TRBV6-2/TRBV6-3	-	TRBJ2-7
TGTGCCAGCAGTTCCCTCAGGGGCTCTTATGGCTACACCTTC	CASSSLRGSYGYTF	-	TRBV5-6	many	TRBJ1-2
TGTGCCAGCAGCTTAGTGTCTGTGAACACTGAAGCTTTCTTT	CASSLVSVNTEAFF	-	TRBV11-2	few	TRBJ1-1
TGTGCCAGCAGTTTGACAGGGGGTGACCTCAGTTTT	CASSLTGGDLSF	TRBD1	TRBV12-3/TRBV12-4	-	TRBJ1-4
TGTGCCAGTAGTACAACACATTATAGCAATCAGCCCCAGCATTTT	CASSTTHYSNQPQHF	-	TRBV19	-	TRBJ1-5
TGTGCCAGCAGCGTGGAGACAGGGGGTTCCCGTGGGCAGTACTTC	CASSVETGGSRGQYF	TRBD1	TRBV9	few	TRBJ2-7
TGTGCCTGGAGTGTACTTAACGAGCAGTACTTC	CAWSVLNEQYF	-	TRBV30	-	TRBJ2-7
TGTGCCAGCAGTGAAGGGAAGGGGGCGGTTGAAAAACTGTTTTTT	CASSEGKGAVEKLFF	TRBD1	TRBV6-1	-	TRBJ1-4
TGTGCCAGCAGCTTAGGAGGTTTCGTGACGTGGGATGAGCAGTTCTTC	CASSLGGFVTWDEQFF	-	TRBV7-9	-	TRBJ2-1
TGTGCCAGCAGCTTAGTCTCTGCGGCGGGGGGGGCAGATACGCAGTATTTT	CASSLVSAAGGADTQYF	TRBD2	TRBV7-2	-	TRBJ2-3
TGTGCCTGGAGTGTAGTTAGGCGGGGGAGCACAGATACGCAGTATTTT	CAWSVVRRGSTDTQYF	TRBD2	TRBV30	-	TRBJ2-3
TGTGCCAGCAGTCCCCGTATACAGGGGGGGGATCAGCCCCAGCATTTT	CASSPRIQGGDQPQHF	TRBD1	TRBV27	-	TRBJ1-5
TGTGCCAGCAGCCCTGGGGGGACAGTTTCCTACGAGCAGTACTTC	CASSPGGTVSYEQYF	-	TRBV7-2	once	TRBJ2-7
TGTGCCAGCAGCTTAGTCTGGGGCGAAAACATTCAGTACTTC	CASSLVWGENIQYF	-	TRBV7-2	-	TRBJ2-4
TGTGCCAGCAGCGGTGAGATGAACACTGAAGCTTTCTTT	CASSGEMNTEAFF	-	TRBV7-2	-	TRBJ1-1
TGTGCCAGCAGTTACCTCCGGGACAGGGGAAAGCAGTACTTC	CASSYLRDRGKQYF	TRBD1	TRBV6-5	-	TRBJ2-7
TGTGCCAGTAGTAGTCGGACAGGGGGCGTGAACACTGAAGCTTTCTTT	CASSSRTGGVNTEAFF	TRBD1	TRBV19	-	TRBJ1-1
TGTGCCAGCTCACCGACCAGGGGCGGATTTTACACTGAAGCTTTCTTT	CASSPTRGGFYTEAFF	-	TRBV18	-	TRBJ1-1
TGTGCCAGCAGTTTGCCAGGGGATCAGCCCCAGCATTTT	CASSLPGDQPQHF	-	TRBV3-1/TRBV3-2	-	TRBJ1-5